This TCR beta chain emerged from a study of OX40 agonist ivuxolimab in advanced cancers. Study outcomes and limitations: Antigen targets of the expanded peripheral T cells went undetermined. Certain nonresponders likewise exhibited a low normalized T-cell clonal expansion.

This clone was seen only a few times. Its antigen remains unknown. CDR3 length: 19 amino acids. Trimming took off 3 bases at V and 5 bases at J, with 26 bases between the two ends. From germline, CDR1 is SGHTA and CDR2 FQGTGA. Some clones are missing from TCRdb's copy, which holds only in-frame ones; the method was immunoSEQ multiplex PCR. The sample shows about 66,000 clones, under 85% of them seen only once. This chain connects TRBV7-3 to TRBJ2-1; D not certain. The TCR originated in an adult with an advanced solid tumor such as melanoma, head and neck, liver or kidney cancer. Sequencing used CD4+ or CD8+ T cells sorted from blood, obtained in a trial of the OX40 agonist ivuxolimab. DNA of the CDR3: TGTGCCAGCAGCTTTAACCCCCCGATCCCCCTAGGTACCCACAATGAGCAGTTCTTC. Its translation is CASSFNPPIPLGTHNEQFF. The variable domain in full, with the rest retrieved from reference TRBV7-3 and TRBJ2-1, is GAGVSQTPSNKVTEKGKYVELRCDPISGHTALYWYRQSLGQGPEFLIYFQGTGAADDSGLPNDRFFAVRPEGSVSTLKIQRTERGDSAVYLCASSFNPPIPLGTHNEQFFGPGTRLTVL.